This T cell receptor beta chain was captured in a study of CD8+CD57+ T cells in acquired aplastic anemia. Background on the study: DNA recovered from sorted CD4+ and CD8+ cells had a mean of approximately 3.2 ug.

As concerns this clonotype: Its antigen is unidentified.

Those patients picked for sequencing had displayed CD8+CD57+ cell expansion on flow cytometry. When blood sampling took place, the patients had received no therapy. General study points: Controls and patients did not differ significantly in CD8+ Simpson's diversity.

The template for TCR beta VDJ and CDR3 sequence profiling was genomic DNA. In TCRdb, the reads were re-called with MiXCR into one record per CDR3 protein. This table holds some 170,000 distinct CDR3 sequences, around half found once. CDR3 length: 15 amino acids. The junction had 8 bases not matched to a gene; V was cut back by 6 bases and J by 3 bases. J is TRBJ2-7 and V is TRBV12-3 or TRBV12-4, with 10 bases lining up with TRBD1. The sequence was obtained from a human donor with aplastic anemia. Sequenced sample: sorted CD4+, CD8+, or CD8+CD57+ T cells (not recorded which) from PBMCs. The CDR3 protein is CASRSRDRGDYEQYF. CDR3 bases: TGTGCCAGCAGGTCCCGGGACAGGGGAGACTACGAGCAGTACTTC.